These 30 T cell receptor beta chains were sequenced from one sample in a study of early T cells in non-severe SARS-CoV-2 infection. In TCRdb, the 5' RACE reads were re-called with MiXCR into one record per CDR3 protein. The table shows 45,000 to 65,000 distinct CDR3 sequences, with more than 9% occurring only once. The sample comprised whole blood. The receptors originated from an adult who was a healthcare worker with PCR-confirmed SARS-CoV-2 infection or an uninfected control (not recorded which).

The J gene is TRBJ1-1, the V gene TRBV3-1, with D uncertain. Between the trimmed V and J ends, which lost 1 base and 11 bases, there was a span of 17 bases. Germline lookup yields CDR1 LGHDT and CDR2 YNNKEL (reference sequence). The CDR3 consists of 14 residues. The CDR3 loop is CASSQGRQLNEAFF. CDR3 sequence (DNA): TGTGCCAGCAGCCAAGGTAGGCAGTTAAACGAGGCTTTCTTT.

The J gene is TRBJ2-4, the V gene TRBV19, with 10 bases that match TRBD1. Germline V gene data show CDR1 as LNHDA and CDR2 as SQIVND (reference sequence). J lost 1 base, V lost 4 bases, and 4 bases had no gene match. The CDR3 loop spans 16 amino acids. The CDR3 bases are TGTGCCAGTAGTACAGGGACAGGGGAGGCCAAAAACATTCAGTACTTC. It translates to CASSTGTGEAKNIQYF.

The sample holds a few counts of this clonotype. This sequence joins TRBV20-1 and TRBJ2-7; no clear D gene. This CDR3 is 13 amino acids long. CDR1 is DFQATT and CDR2 is SNEGSKA in the germline V gene (reference sequence). The V end was cut by 1 base, the J end by 0 bases, with 7 bases between. As DNA, the CDR3 is TGCAGTGCTAGAGCGGAGAGCTCCTACGAGCAGTACTTC. Residues: CSARAESSYEQYF.

This clonotype was counted at least ten times. The genes are TRBV1 and TRBJ1-3; TRBD1, the table's D call, was not compared with the DNA. TRBV1 is termed a pseudogene. The CDR3 totals 19 residues. In nucleotides, the CDR3 is TGCACCAGCAGCCTAGTCGTCCCGGGACAGGGGGCGACGGGAAACACCATATATTTT. This sequence encodes CTSSLVVPGQGATGNTIYF.

This clonotype was seen more than once but under ten times. This chain joins TRBV4-3 and TRBJ2-7, with 10 bases identical to TRBD2. The CDR3 is made up of 17 amino acids. Germline CDR1 reads LGHNA; CDR2 reads YSLEER. After removal of 0 bases from V and 3 bases from J, the junction contained 8 bases not matched to a gene. In DNA, the CDR3 is TGCGCCAGCAGCCAAGATGTCGGGGCTAGCGGGGGCTACGAGCAGTACTTC. Translation: CASSQDVGASGGYEQYF.

This clonotype was detected many times. This chain links TRBV7-3 with TRBJ2-2, with D perhaps TRBD2 (6 bases). V lost 5 bases and J 5 bases, leaving 15 bases between the germline ends. The length of the CDR3 is 15 residues. CDR1 SGHTA and CDR2 FQGTGA come from the germline V gene. In DNA form, the CDR3 reads TGTGCCAGCAGCCCCCGGGGGTTTGGAACCGGGGAGCTGTTTTTT. Protein product: CASSPRGFGTGELFF.

This clonotype has ten or more counts. The rearrangement links TRBV20-1 to TRBJ1-2, with D perhaps matching TRBD1 (5 bases). Germline values: CDR1 DFQATT, CDR2 SNEGSKA (reference sequence). V gave up 4 bases and J gave up 3 bases, with 15 bases separating them. The CDR3 is made up of 14 amino acids. As DNA, the CDR3 is TGCAGTGCTAACCCCCTGGGGGGGGACTATGGCTACACCTTC. Its translation: CSANPLGGDYGYTF.

This clonotype was seen at least ten times. J is TRBJ1-5 and V is TRBV19; 7 bases fit TRBD1. From germline, CDR1 is LNHDA and CDR2 SQIVND (reference sequence). The CDR3 is 15 amino acids. With 8 bases clipped from V and 3 bases from J, the junction kept 10 bases outside the gene matches. For the CDR3, the DNA is TGTGCCAGTGGAACTACAGGGGCGCCCAATCAGCCCCAGCATTTT. The encoded protein is CASGTTGAPNQPQHF.

Of note for this clonotype: At one end the junction does not follow the germline gene, possibly because of a read error. The chain recombines TRBV23-1 with TRBJ1-4; D unclear. TRBV23-1 is assigned to the ORF class and has an uncertain function. This CDR3 region has 18 residues. CDR3 in amino acids: CASSRFAPRIEANEKLLF. The CDR3 DNA follows: TGCGCCAGCAGTCGATTTGCACCTAGGATCGAAGCTAATGAAAAACTGCTTTTT.

Notes on this clonotype: Possible read error: a much larger clone is one base away. The CDR3 end shows no conserved phenylalanine or tryptophan, and so a read error is likely. V is TRBV6-2 or TRBV6-3 and J is TRBJ1-1, with D unresolved. This CDR3 is built from 13 residues. The germline V and J ends were trimmed by 6 bases and 5 bases, with 13 bases remaining between them. Germline assignment: CDR1 MNHEY and CDR2 SVGEGT. In nucleotides, the CDR3 is TGTGCCAGCAGCCGGATGGAGAGTACTGAAGCTTTCTAT. It is translated as CASSRMESTEAFY.

This clonotype occurred many times. The genes are TRBV13 and TRBJ2-7; weak D call: TRBD2 (5 bases). V was trimmed by 5 bases and J by 6 bases, leaving 11 bases between them. The germline V gene encodes CDR1 PRHDT and CDR2 FYEKMQ (reference sequence). The CDR3 runs 12 residues. DNA for the CDR3: TGTGCCAGCAGCCAGAGGCGGGCCGAGCAGTACTTC. Translation gives CASSQRRAEQYF.

This clonotype came up many times. The chain combines TRBV6-2 or TRBV6-3 with TRBJ1-2; D remains ambiguous. The germline V gene has CDR1 MNHEY and CDR2 SVGEGT. The CDR3 extends over 14 amino acids. The germline V and J ends were trimmed by 4 bases and 3 bases, with 12 bases remaining between them. The CDR3 nucleotides read TGTGCCAGCAGTTTGGACGGACCGGACTATGGCTACACCTTC. This encodes CASSLDGPDYGYTF.

This clonotype showed up many times. This rearrangement joins TRBV20-1 to TRBJ1-2, with D hard to call. In germline, CDR1 is DFQATT, CDR2 SNEGSKA (reference sequence). The V and J ends lost 2 bases and 6 bases respectively, with 10 bases between them. This CDR3 is 12 amino acids long. CDR3 sequence (DNA): TGCAGTGCTAGACCCCCCACCGATGGCTACACCTTC. Its translation: CSARPPTDGYTF.

In this sample, this clonotype is medium-sized. The chain is built from TRBV29-1 and TRBJ2-1; 8 bases align to TRBD1. Germline V gene sequence: CDR1 SQVTM, CDR2 ANQGSEA. CDR3 size: 13 residues. With V trimmed by 4 bases and J by 7 bases, 6 bases remained unmatched. CDR3 in amino acids: CSVAQGAVNEQFF. CDR3 sequence (DNA): TGCAGCGTTGCGCAGGGGGCCGTTAATGAGCAGTTCTTC.

The sample holds many counts of this clonotype. The chain carries TRBV4-3 and TRBJ1-2; 8 bases fit TRBD1. CDR1 is LGHNA, CDR2 YSLEER, per germline. This CDR3 is 14 amino acids long. V was clipped by 3 bases and J by 4 bases; unmatched bases: 4. The CDR3 coding sequence is TGCGCCAGCAGCCAGGACACAGGGGGCTATGGCTACACCTTC. Translated: CASSQDTGGYGYTF.

V usage is TRBV7-2 and J usage is TRBJ2-5, with TRBD2 matching over 11 bases. With 2 bases clipped from V and 1 base from J, the junction kept 0 bases outside the gene matches. The CDR3 is 15 amino acids. Looked up from germline, CDR1 is SGHTA and CDR2 is FQGNSA. The CDR3 DNA reads TGTGCCAGCAGCTTAACTAGCGGGGGCCAAGAGACCCAGTACTTC. This codes for CASSLTSGGQETQYF.

The rearrangement joins TRBV29-1 to TRBJ2-2; a weak D match, TRBD2 (6 bases). Germline V CDR1 and CDR2: SQVTM, ANQGSEA. V lost 3 bases and J 6 bases, leaving 11 bases between the germline ends. The CDR3 is made up of 13 amino acids. CDR3 coding DNA: TGCAGCGTTGATTGGGGGGTTGCCGGGGAGCTGTTTTTT. It is translated as CSVDWGVAGELFF.

The table lists this clonotype with many counts. The rearrangement uses TRBV5-1 and TRBJ1-1, with D maybe TRBD1 (6 bases). CDR3 length: 13 residues. The V end was cut by 6 bases, the J end by 0 bases, with 9 bases between. Per the germline V gene, CDR1 is SGHRS and CDR2 is YFSETQ. CDR3 loop: CASMTGVNTEAFF. For the CDR3, the DNA is TGCGCCAGCATGACAGGCGTGAACACTGAAGCTTTCTTT.

This clonotype was observed at least ten times. J is TRBJ1-2 and V is TRBV11-2; D is possibly TRBD1 (5 bases). Germline loops: CDR1 SGHAT, CDR2 FQNNGV. The CDR3 length is 14 residues. V was shortened by 1 base and J by 5 bases, with 11 bases between the two germline ends. The CDR3: CASSLGDSVYGYTF. CDR3 in DNA: TGTGCCAGCAGCTTAGGCGACAGTGTTTATGGCTACACCTTC.

This clonotype was seen repeatedly, ten times or more. The J gene is TRBJ2-1, the V gene TRBV5-1, with a tentative D call TRBD1 (6 bases). CDR3 length equals 16 residues. Looked up from germline, CDR1 is SGHRS and CDR2 is YFSETQ. The V and J ends lost 5 bases and 2 bases respectively, with 17 bases between them. The CDR3 is CASSLLQGPAYNEQFF. The CDR3 nucleotides are TGCGCCAGCAGTTTATTACAGGGACCGGCCTACAATGAGCAGTTCTTC.

There are many counts of this clonotype. V usage is TRBV12-3 or TRBV12-4 and J usage is TRBJ1-2, with 9 bases aligning to TRBD1. This CDR3 comprises 13 residues. J lost 12 bases, V lost 6 bases, and 11 bases had no gene match. The CDR3 is CASSPGQGIRNTF. In DNA, the CDR3 is TGTGCCAGCAGCCCGGGACAGGGCATTCGAAACACCTTC.

This clonotype was seen many times. The V gene is TRBV5-6, the J gene TRBJ2-3; D gene uncertain. The CDR3 totals 14 residues. CDR1 and CDR2 from the germline V gene are SGHDT and YYEEEE. The V gene lost 1 base and the J gene lost 0 bases, with 6 bases spanning the gap. CDR3 sequence reads: CASSLLLSTDTQYF. The CDR3, as DNA: TGTGCCAGCAGCTTGTTGCTGAGCACAGATACGCAGTATTTT.

This clonotype was recorded many times. The chain couples TRBV6-1 to TRBJ2-7; D perhaps matches TRBD2 (5 bases). This CDR3 has 12 amino acids. V was clipped by 6 bases and J by 2 bases, with 8 bases between them. Germline CDR1 reads MNHNS; CDR2 reads SASEGT. The CDR3 loop reads CASSDYPYEQYF. CDR3 nucleotides: TGTGCCAGCAGCGACTACCCCTACGAGCAGTACTTC.

This clonotype has at least ten counts. The rearrangement joins TRBV3-1 to TRBJ2-3; 14 nucleotides align to TRBD2. The germline CDR1 and CDR2 sequences are LGHDT and YNNKEL (reference sequence). The CDR3 spans 19 residues. After removal of 7 bases from V and 0 bases from J, the junction contained 12 bases not matched to a gene. The CDR3 reads CASTIGTSGGPPSTDTQYF. CDR3 nucleotides: TGTGCCAGCACCATAGGGACTAGCGGGGGCCCGCCTAGCACAGATACGCAGTATTTT.

This chain connects TRBV20-1 to TRBJ2-2; 9 nucleotides agree with TRBD2. This CDR3 spans 15 amino acids. After removal of 3 bases from V and 4 bases from J, the junction contained 6 bases not matched to a gene. CDR1 is DFQATT, CDR2 SNEGSKA, per germline (reference sequence). CDR3 sequence reads: CSASRPAGGTGELFF. In DNA form, the CDR3 reads TGCAGTGCTAGTCGCCCAGCGGGGGGCACCGGGGAGCTGTTTTTT.

This clonotype has ten or more counts. The gene calls are TRBV5-1 and TRBJ2-2; maybe TRBD2 (6 bases). The length of the CDR3 is 15 residues. Germline V gene sequence: CDR1 SGHRS, CDR2 YFSETQ. V lost 4 bases and J 3 bases, leaving 13 bases between the germline ends. Here the CDR3 reads CASSPGDRHTGELFF. CDR3 sequence (DNA): TGCGCCAGCAGCCCGGGAGATCGGCACACCGGGGAGCTGTTTTTT.

This clonotype was observed many times. The chain is built from TRBV20-1 and TRBJ2-3, with TRBD2 matching 7 bases. The CDR3 is 13 amino acids. J lost 4 bases, V lost 5 bases, and 6 bases had no gene match. The V gene's germline CDR1 is DFQATT and CDR2 SNEGSKA (reference sequence). This chain's CDR3 is CSAALAGADTQYF. CDR3 nucleotide sequence: TGCAGTGCTGCTCTCGCGGGGGCAGATACGCAGTATTTT.

There are many counts of this clonotype. The CDR3 is CASSPSRGDRVGNQPQHF. The CDR3 nucleotides read TGTGCCAGCAGTCCATCAAGGGGCGACAGGGTTGGAAATCAGCCCCAGCATTTT. The chain carries TRBV27 and TRBJ1-5, with 7 bases matching TRBD1. Germline values: CDR1 MNHEY, CDR2 SMNVEV (reference sequence). There are 18 residues in the CDR3. The J segment lost 4 bases and the V segment lost 5 bases, leaving 17 bases of the junction unmatched.

This clonotype has at least ten counts. At one boundary the junction diverges from the germline segment, which might be a read error. The chain is built from TRBV18 and TRBJ2-7; perhaps TRBD1 as D (5 bases). Germline lookup yields CDR1 KGHSH and CDR2 LQKENI. This CDR3 spans 12 amino acids. The CDR3 sequence: CASSPGPGFPHF. CDR3 coding DNA: TGTGCCAGCTCACCGGGGCCCGGGTTTCCCCACTTC. The whole variable domain, remainder taken from reference TRBV18 and TRBJ2-7, is NAGVMQNPRHLVRRRGQEARLRCSPMKGHSHVYWYRQLPEEGLKFMVYLQKENIIDESGMPKERFSAEFPKEGPSILRIQQVVRGDSAAYFCASSPGPGFPHFGPGTRLTVT.

The table lists this clonotype with many counts. This chain uses TRBV12-3 or TRBV12-4 with TRBJ1-5; no clear D. V gave up 3 bases and J gave up 0 bases, with 0 bases separating them. CDR3 length: 12 residues. In DNA, the CDR3 is TGTGCCAGCAGTTTTAGCAATCAGCCCCAGCATTTT. Residues: CASSFSNQPQHF.